Below, 29 T cell receptor beta chains from the same sample are listed, as sequenced in a study of post-analysis software for immune sequencing data. General study points: TRBV segments more frequent in patients than in controls numbered five and included TRBV5-6, TRBV5-1 and TRBV20-1.

Unique-molecular-identifier-tagged TCR beta cDNA libraries were used. Each CDR3 protein is one row after TCRdb ran MiXCR on the PCR reads. The sample has about 570,000 distinct CDR3 sequences, around 34% seen once. What these receptors recognize is not known. The sequenced sample consisted of blood. These receptors all stem from a girl younger than 18 with multiple sclerosis.

This chain joins TRBV28 and TRBJ1-5, with a weak D call TRBD1 (5 bases). CDR3 length: 12 residues. Germline V gene lookup returns CDR1 MDHEN and CDR2 SYDVKM. With 8 bases removed from V and 3 bases from J, the gap between germline ends came to 8 bases. The CDR3: CASRGYNQPQHF. CDR3 in DNA: TGTGCCAGCCGGGGGTACAATCAGCCCCAGCATTTT.

This clonotype was seen a handful of times. The chain uses TRBV15 and TRBJ2-1; 7 bases fit TRBD1. Trimming at V came to 5 bases and at J to 2 bases, leaving 12 bases not matched to a gene. The CDR3 is 17 residues long. Germline loops: CDR1 LNHNV, CDR2 YYDKDF (reference sequence). CDR3: CATSGSERQGTYNEQFF. The CDR3 region has the DNA TGTGCCACCAGCGGAAGTGAAAGACAGGGAACCTACAATGAGCAGTTCTTC. Full variable domain (remainder filled in from reference TRBV15 and TRBJ2-1): DAMVIQNPRYQVTQFGKPVTLSCSQTLNHNVMYWYQQKSSQAPKLLFHYYDKDFNNEADTPDNFQSRRPNTSFCFLDIRSPGLGDTAMYLCATSGSERQGTYNEQFFGPGTRLTVL.

This clonotype was seen a few times. The rearrangement links TRBV4-1 to TRBJ2-7; 9 nucleotides match TRBD1. Germline V lookup: CDR1 MGHRA, CDR2 YSYEKL. J was trimmed by 2 bases and V by 4 bases; bases with no gene match: 6. The CDR3 is 15 residues long. The CDR3 nucleotides read TGCGCCAGCAGCCCAGGACAGGGGCCGGCCTACGAGCAGTACTTC. This codes for CASSPGQGPAYEQYF.

This clonotype came up a few times. The rearrangement uses TRBV7-2 and TRBJ1-2, with 8 bases fitting TRBD1. Germline assignment: CDR1 SGHTA and CDR2 FQGNSA. V dropped 4 bases and J dropped 8; count of bases not matched to a gene: 6. The CDR3 length is 13 residues. Here the CDR3 reads CASSSDREGGYTF. As DNA, the CDR3 is TGTGCCAGCAGCTCGGACAGGGAAGGGGGCTACACCTTC.

J is TRBJ2-3 and V is TRBV5-1; D remains unclear. Germline CDR1 reads SGHRS; CDR2 reads YFSETQ. CDR3 length: 13 amino acids. The V gene lost 1 base and the J gene lost 4 bases, with 7 bases spanning the gap. The CDR3: CASSLHRADTQYF. DNA for the CDR3: TGCGCCAGCAGCTTGCACCGGGCAGATACGCAGTATTTT. The variable domain in full, with the rest retrieved from reference TRBV5-1 and TRBJ2-3, is KAGVTQTPRYLIKTRGQQVTLSCSPISGHRSVSWYQQTPGQGLQFLFEYFSETQRNKGNFPGRFSGRQFSNSRSEMNVSTLELGDSALYLCASSLHRADTQYFGPGTRLTVL.

This clonotype was seen more than once but under ten times. This rearrangement joins TRBV11-2 to TRBJ1-4; 9 nucleotides agree with TRBD1. V lost 1 base and J lost 7; bases outside the gene matches: 1. Germline CDR1 and CDR2: SGHAT and FQNNGV. The CDR3 consists of 14 residues. CDR3 coding DNA: TGTGCCAGCAGCTTAGGACAGGGGGTTGAAAAACTGTTTTTT. The encoded protein is CASSLGQGVEKLFF.

The chain combines TRBV5-1 with TRBJ2-7, with TRBD1 matching 9 bases. In germline, CDR1 is SGHRS, CDR2 YFSETQ. The CDR3 has 15 residues. Trimming at V came to 0 bases and at J to 7 bases, leaving 8 bases not matched to a gene. CDR3 nucleotide sequence: TGCGCCAGCAGCTTGGGTCCGGGACAGGGACGGGAGCAGTACTTC. Encoded protein: CASSLGPGQGREQYF.

The J gene is TRBJ2-6, the V gene TRBV7-3; the D gene is possibly TRBD2 (6 bases). V was trimmed by 4 bases and J by 4 bases, leaving 11 bases between them. CDR1 is SGHTA, CDR2 FQGTGA, per germline. The CDR3 covers 15 residues. In DNA form, the CDR3 reads TGTGCCAGCAGCTCTGGGGCGGGAGGGGCCAACGTCCTGACTTTC. Its protein product is CASSSGAGGANVLTF.

A note on this clonotype: This CDR3 fails to terminate in the conserved phenylalanine or tryptophan, so it likely reflects a read error. V and J are TRBV24-1 and TRBJ2-7, with 7 bases aligning to TRBD1. J gave up 0 bases and V 3 bases, and 10 bases lay outside the gene matches. The CDR3 runs to 17 residues. The V gene's germline CDR1 is KGHDR and CDR2 SFDVKD. The CDR3 loop reads CATSDRKDRVVSYEQYY. As DNA, the CDR3 is TGTGCCACCAGTGATCGGAAAGACAGGGTTGTCTCCTACGAGCAGTACTAC.

This clonotype was picked up a small number of times. J is TRBJ1-2 and V is TRBV20-1; 7 bases align to TRBD1. This CDR3 spans 17 amino acids. J gave up 3 bases and V 3 bases, and 16 bases lay outside the gene matches. Germline V gene lookup returns CDR1 DFQATT and CDR2 SNEGSKA (reference sequence). This CDR3 reads CSARDRDRVRVYYGYTF. CDR3 DNA sequence: TGCAGTGCTAGGGATCGAGACAGGGTTAGGGTCTACTATGGCTACACCTTC.

The chain joins TRBV10-3 to TRBJ1-2; 9 nucleotides agree with TRBD1. After removal of 6 bases from V and 6 bases from J, the junction contained 5 bases not matched to a gene. The CDR3 is 13 amino acids. Germline V gene sequence: CDR1 ENHRY, CDR2 SYGVKD. The CDR3 DNA sequence: TGTGCCATCAGCCCGGGACAGGGTGATGGCTACACCTTC. This translates into CAISPGQGDGYTF.

This clonotype showed up just a few times. The rearrangement joins TRBV7-3 to TRBJ2-5; D is undetermined. The V and J ends lost 3 bases and 1 base respectively, with 6 bases between them. The germline V gene has CDR1 SGHTA and CDR2 FQGTGA. This CDR3 contains 13 residues. The CDR3 sequence is CASSLYSQETQYF. Written as DNA, the CDR3 is TGTGCCAGCAGCTTGTACAGCCAAGAGACCCAGTACTTC.

This clonotype was recorded many times. The chain carries TRBV2 and TRBJ2-5, with TRBD1 identical over 10 bases. The V gene end was trimmed by 2 bases and the J gene end by 1 base; junction bases not matched to a gene: 1. The V gene's germline CDR1 is SNHLY and CDR2 FYNNEI. The length of the CDR3 is 15 residues. The CDR3, as DNA: TGTGCCAGCAGTGAATGGACAGGGGGCCAAGAGACCCAGTACTTC. This encodes CASSEWTGGQETQYF.

The chain combines TRBV28 with TRBJ1-1, with 7 positions matching TRBD1. Losses at the gene ends were 6 bases for V and 0 bases for J; bases not matched to a gene: 13. This CDR3 has 17 amino acids. The germline V gene has CDR1 MDHEN and CDR2 SYDVKM. As DNA, the CDR3 is TGTGCCAGCAGGATGACAGGGCTCGCCCAAATGAACACTGAAGCTTTCTTT. This encodes CASRMTGLAQMNTEAFF.

This clonotype was detected only a few times. V and J are TRBV13 and TRBJ1-2, with 7 bases that match TRBD1. Trimming at V came to 5 bases and at J to 6 bases, leaving 3 bases not matched to a gene. This CDR3 has 12 residues. CDR1 and CDR2 (germline): PRHDT, FYEKMQ (reference sequence). The CDR3 is CASSVTGNGYTF. DNA for the CDR3: TGTGCCAGCAGCGTGACAGGGAATGGCTACACCTTC.

In this sample, this clonotype turned up a few times. This chain joins TRBV6-5 and TRBJ2-5; D may be TRBD1 or TRBD2 (6 bases each). Trimming stripped 7 bases from V and 1 base from J, with 10 bases between. The CDR3 has 13 residues. Germline V gives CDR1 MNHEY, CDR2 SVGAGI. Written as DNA, the CDR3 is TGTGCCAGCACGAAGGGGGGCCAAGAGACCCAGTACTTC. As protein: CASTKGGQETQYF.

This clonotype was detected only a few times. One junction end does not reproduce the germline sequence, and a read error may be involved. This rearrangement joins TRBV7-6 to TRBJ2-5; 9 nucleotides match TRBD1. Germline V gene lookup returns CDR1 SGHVS and CDR2 FNYEAQ. This CDR3 has 15 residues. DNA of the CDR3: TGTGCCAGCAGCTCCGACAGGGGGGAAGGAGAGGCCCAGTACTTC. Amino acids: CASSSDRGEGEAQYF. The full variable domain, its missing parts supplied by reference TRBV7-6 and TRBJ2-5, is GAGVSQSPRYKVTKRGQDVALRCDPISGHVSLYWYRQALGQGPEFLTYFNYEAQQDKSGLPNDRFSAERPEGSISTLTIQRTEQRDSAMYRCASSSDRGEGEAQYFGPGTRLLVL.

CDR3 amino acids: CATSPTGGRNQPQHF. In DNA form, the CDR3 reads TGTGCCACTTCCCCGACAGGGGGACGCAATCAGCCCCAGCATTTT. This chain links TRBV7-8 with TRBJ1-5; 9 nucleotides match TRBD1. CDR1 is SGHVS and CDR2 is FQNEAQ in the germline V gene. The CDR3 loop spans 15 amino acids. Losses at the gene ends were 10 bases for V and 2 bases for J; bases not matched to a gene: 9.

Only a few counts were recorded for this clonotype. The rearrangement uses TRBV18 and TRBJ1-2; possibly TRBD1 for D (6 bases). The V end was cut by 7 bases, the J end by 3 bases, with 18 bases between. Germline CDR1 reads KGHSH; CDR2 reads LQKENI. This CDR3 has 15 amino acids. The CDR3 reads CASYATGLNYYGYTF. CDR3 nucleotides: TGTGCCAGCTACGCCACAGGGCTTAATTACTATGGCTACACCTTC.

This clonotype was picked up one time. The germline gene is not matched at one end of the junction; a read error may be the cause. The CDR3 loop reads CAISATSGERYF. CDR3 DNA: TGTGCCATCAGTGCTACTAGCGGCGAGCGGTACTTC. This rearrangement joins TRBV10-3 to TRBJ2-7, with 8 bases aligning to TRBD2. This CDR3 is built from 12 residues. Germline CDR1 reads ENHRY; CDR2 reads SYGVKD.

The chain recombines TRBV16 with TRBJ1-5; the D gene is possibly TRBD1 (6 bases). Germline V lookup: CDR1 KGHSY, CDR2 FQNENV. Trimming shortened V by 8 bases and J by 2 bases, and 13 bases separated the two germline ends. The CDR3 totals 14 residues. As DNA, the CDR3 is TGTGCCAGCCGACAGGCCGACGGCAATCAGCCCCAGCATTTT. Translated, it gives CASRQADGNQPQHF.

This clonotype has just a few counts. The chain uses TRBV2 and TRBJ2-5; D remains ambiguous. CDR1 and CDR2 (germline): SNHLY, FYNNEI. Trimming left V 3 bases short and J 2 bases short, with 4 bases between. This CDR3 is built from 12 residues. The CDR3: CASSDGQETQYF. CDR3 DNA sequence: TGTGCCAGCAGTGACGGGCAAGAGACCCAGTACTTC.

CDR3 coding DNA: TGTGCCAGCAGTTATGAGGATTATCAGCCCCAGCATTTT. Protein product: CASSYEDYQPQHF. The chain has TRBV6-2 or TRBV6-3 and TRBJ1-5, with D unclear. The CDR3 is 13 residues long. With 3 bases removed from V and 5 bases from J, the gap between germline ends came to 8 bases. CDR1 is MNHEY and CDR2 is SVGEGT in the germline V gene.

In this sample, this clonotype turned up a few times. V gene TRBV4-2 combines with J gene TRBJ2-3, with no clear D. The CDR3 spans 18 residues. The germline V gene encodes CDR1 LGHNA and CDR2 YNFKEQ. Trimming stripped 1 base from V and 0 bases from J, with 17 bases between. CDR3 sequence reads: CASSQGGWGSPSTDTQYF. The CDR3 DNA reads as TGTGCCAGCAGCCAAGGAGGCTGGGGAAGCCCTAGCACAGATACGCAGTATTTT.

This clonotype was observed a handful of times. V and J are TRBV4-2 and TRBJ2-5, with D possibly matching TRBD1 (6 bases). Germline values: CDR1 LGHNA, CDR2 YNFKEQ. CDR3 size: 16 residues. Trimming pared 4 bases from V and 0 bases from J, leaving 15 bases between. The chain's CDR3 is CASSPLQGRDQETQYF. The DNA for the CDR3 is TGTGCCAGCAGCCCACTACAGGGAAGGGACCAAGAGACCCAGTACTTC.

V is TRBV24-1 and J is TRBJ2-3; the D is unclear. The CDR3 runs 19 residues. Germline V gene data show CDR1 as KGHDR and CDR2 as SFDVKD. V lost 3 bases and J lost 0, with 21 bases in between. This CDR3 reads CATSDPLPRSTTSTDTQYF. In DNA, the CDR3 is TGTGCCACCAGTGATCCCCTCCCGAGGTCGACAACCAGCACAGATACGCAGTATTTT.

This clonotype was detected only a few times. This rearrangement joins TRBV7-9 to TRBJ2-1; D gene uncertain. Germline CDR1 reads SEHNR; CDR2 reads FQNEAQ (reference sequence). Trimming left V 3 bases short and J 8 bases short, with 5 bases between. The CDR3 spans 11 residues. The CDR3 is CASSFDHEQFF. Here the CDR3 DNA reads TGTGCCAGCAGCTTTGACCATGAGCAGTTCTTC.

This clonotype has more than one count but fewer than ten. The V and J genes are TRBV10-2 and TRBJ2-3; D is possibly TRBD1 (6 bases). V dropped 7 bases and J dropped 4 bases, with 9 bases sitting between them. CDR3 length: 12 residues. Germline CDR1 and CDR2: WSHSY and SAAADI. For the CDR3, the DNA is TGCGCCAGCAAGGGGGATGCAGATACGCAGTATTTT. Its translation: CASKGDADTQYF.

This chain connects TRBV7-9 to TRBJ2-1, with D hard to call. V lost 3 bases, J lost 7 bases, and 19 bases lay in between. CDR1 is SEHNR and CDR2 is FQNEAQ in the germline V gene (reference sequence). CDR3 size: 16 residues. In nucleotides, the CDR3 is TGTGCCAGCAGCTTTTATGGCCTAGGCAGCTTTAATGAGCAGTTCTTC. Translated: CASSFYGLGSFNEQFF.